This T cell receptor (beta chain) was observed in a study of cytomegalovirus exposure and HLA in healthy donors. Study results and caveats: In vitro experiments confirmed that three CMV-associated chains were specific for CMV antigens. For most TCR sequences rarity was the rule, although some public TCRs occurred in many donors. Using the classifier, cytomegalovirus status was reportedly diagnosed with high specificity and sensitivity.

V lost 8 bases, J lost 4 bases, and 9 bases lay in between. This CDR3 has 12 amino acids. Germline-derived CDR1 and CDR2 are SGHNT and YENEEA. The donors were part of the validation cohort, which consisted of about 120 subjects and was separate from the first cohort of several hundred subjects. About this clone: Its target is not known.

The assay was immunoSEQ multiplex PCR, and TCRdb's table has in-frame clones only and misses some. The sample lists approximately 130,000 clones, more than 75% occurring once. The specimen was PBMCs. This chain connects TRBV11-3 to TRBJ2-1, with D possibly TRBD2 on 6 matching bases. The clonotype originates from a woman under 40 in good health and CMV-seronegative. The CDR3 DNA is TGTGCCAGCGCGGGGCTATACAATGAGCAGTTCTTC. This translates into CASAGLYNEQFF.